The clone carrying this T cell receptor (beta chain) showed up just once. Its target is unknown. The sample is drawn from a study of cytomegalovirus exposure and HLA in healthy donors. Study conclusions and caveats: It was likely that a cluster of highly shared sequence variants was a sequencing artifact. Indistinguishable V segments, including TRBV6-2 and TRBV6-3, were excluded. After further analysis at a later stage, 16,951 TCR beta sequences were associated with HLA alleles at 0.05 false discovery rate. Later analysis showed TCR association rates varying by HLA locus, highest for DRB1 and lowest for HLA-C.

V dropped 0 bases and J dropped 2; count of bases not matched to a gene: 3. In germline, CDR1 is LNHDA, CDR2 SQIVND (reference sequence). This CDR3 has 15 amino acids. The primer mix had 60 Vbeta and 13 Jbeta primers. Sequencing used immunoSEQ multiplex PCR; TCRdb keeps in-frame clones, though not all of them. The table has approximately 150,000 clones, about three quarters seen once. This chain links TRBV19 with TRBJ2-5; 7 nucleotides align to TRBD1. Sample: PBMCs. This clonotype was sampled from a man aged 18 to 30 in good health and CMV-seropositive. The CDR3 spells CASSIDRTGQETQYF. CDR3 coding DNA: TGTGCCAGTAGTATAGATCGGACAGGACAAGAGACCCAGTACTTC.